In its sample, the clone carrying this T cell receptor beta chain was seen a few times. The data derive from a study of tumor-infiltrating lymphocytes in primary liver carcinoma. Study details: Men and women, 30 to 69 years of age, made up the patients.

A constant-region primer primed TCR beta cDNA synthesis from 400 to 600 ng of total RNA. Libraries covering TCR beta were generated through three nested multiplex PCR rounds (using a slightly modified ARM-PCR). MiXCR, run by TCRdb on the multiplex PCR reads, gives a single entry per CDR3 protein. The sample yields 95,000 to 100,000 distinct CDR3 sequences, around 73% seen once. For each extraction, RNA and DNA were obtained together from about 20-30 mg of unsorted bulk tissue. Viable tumor cells exceeded 90% in all tumor samples. The sequence was obtained from a woman aged 55 to 70 with primary liver carcinoma and hepatitis B virus infection. What was sequenced was liver tumor tissue from sampling region 2. As for subset: tumor region T2, inferior pole.

The CDR3 is CATSRGVSGEQYF. In DNA form, the CDR3 reads TGTGCCACCAGCAGAGGAGTTAGTGGCGAGCAGTACTTC. The chain couples TRBV15 to TRBJ2-7; D is ambiguous. CDR1 and CDR2 (germline): LNHNV, YYDKDF (reference sequence). The CDR3 loop spans 13 amino acids. Trimming pared 1 base from V and 6 bases from J, leaving 10 bases between.